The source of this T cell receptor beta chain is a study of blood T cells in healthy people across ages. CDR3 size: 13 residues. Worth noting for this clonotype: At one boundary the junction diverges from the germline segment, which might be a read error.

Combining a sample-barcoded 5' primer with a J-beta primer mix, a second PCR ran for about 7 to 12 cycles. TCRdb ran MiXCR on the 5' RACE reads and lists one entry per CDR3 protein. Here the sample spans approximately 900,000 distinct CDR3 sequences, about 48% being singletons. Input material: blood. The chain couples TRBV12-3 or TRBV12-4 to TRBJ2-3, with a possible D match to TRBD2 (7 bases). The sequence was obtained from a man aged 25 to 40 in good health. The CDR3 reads CASEGGRTDTEYF. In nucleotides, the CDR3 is TGTGCCAGCGAGGGGGGGCGAACAGATACGGAGTATTTT.